This T cell receptor beta chain was captured in a study of OX40 agonist ivuxolimab in advanced cancers. Study at large: Patients were dosed intravenously with ivuxolimab at 0.01 to 10 mg/kg every 2 weeks. Points from the study as a whole: Doses of 0.1 to 3.0 mg/kg were accompanied by clonal expansion of CD4+ and CD8+ blood T cells by week 6.

Germline V gives CDR1 MNHEY, CDR2 SMNVEV (reference sequence). The CDR3 extends over 15 amino acids. The V segment lost 2 bases and the J segment 8 bases; nucleotides outside the gene matches: 11. Samples of blood were obtained at baseline, on cycle 4 day 1, and on cycle 7 day 1. Data came from immunoSEQ multiplex PCR; TCRdb stores just in-frame clones and leaves some out. The sample carries around 70,000 clones, around 80% recorded once. In the case of this clone: Its antigen is undetermined.

The sample consisted of CD4+ or CD8+ T cells sorted from blood, taken in a trial of the OX40 agonist ivuxolimab. The chain is built from TRBV27 and TRBJ1-2, with 7 bases identical to TRBD1. This clonotype was obtained from an adult with an advanced solid tumor such as melanoma, head and neck, liver or kidney cancer. CDR3 region: CASSLKGGSPPGYTF. Written as DNA, the CDR3 is TGTGCCAGCAGTTTAAAAGGGGGCTCGCCCCCCGGCTACACCTTC.